Listed below are T cell receptor beta chains from one sample, sequenced in a study of glioma-infiltrating T cells. TCRdb analysed the multiplex PCR reads with MiXCR anew, one entry per CDR3 protein. The data contain approximately 90,000 distinct CDR3 sequences, approximately 22% of them singletons. Material: glioma tissue, nonneoplastic brain tissue, or PBMCs (not recorded which). The receptor source for this set is a human donor with low-grade glioma or glioblastoma, undergoing nonglioma brain surgery, or in good health (not recorded which). The CDR3 runs from the conserved cysteine through the conserved F or W. Fields, in order: clone size, D gene, V gene, J gene, CDR3 protein, CDR3 DNA. D genes are given only for firm matches. Only part of the rows carry a size: once, few, many, or a class if the clone is expanded.

-	-	TRBV20-1	TRBJ1-2	CSAPRQLGGYYVYTF	TGCAGTGCTCCACGACAATTAGGAGGGTACTATGTCTACACCTTC
many	-	TRBV18	TRBJ1-1	CASSPLDRNTEAFF	TGTGCCAGCTCACCTTTGGATAGGAACACTGAAGCTTTCTTT
few	TRBD1	TRBV11-1	TRBJ2-7	CASSFDRVSEQYF	TGTGCCAGCAGCTTTGACAGGGTTTCCGAGCAGTACTTC
many	-	TRBV10-3	TRBJ2-6	CAISESDSGANVLTF	TGTGCCATCAGTGAGTCGGACTCTGGGGCCAACGTCCTGACTTTC
many	-	TRBV5-1	TRBJ2-3	CASSLNSRADTQYF	TGCGCCAGCAGCCTCAACTCAAGGGCAGATACGCAGTATTTT
-	-	TRBV10-3	TRBJ1-1	CAIRGDRDTEAFF	TGTGCCATCAGGGGTGACAGAGACACTGAAGCTTTCTTT
many	TRBD2	TRBV7-2	TRBJ2-7	CASSLGGFGGGVSYEQYF	TGTGCCAGCAGCTTAGGTGGCTTTGGCGGGGGAGTTTCCTACGAGCAGTACTTC
-	-	TRBV7-2	TRBJ1-2	CASSLRRDFGYTF	TGTGCCAGCAGCTTACGAAGGGACTTCGGCTACACCTTC
few	-	TRBV7-9	TRBJ1-5	CASSLAGSDNQPQHF	TGTGCCAGCAGCTTAGCGGGCTCCGACAATCAGCCCCAGCATTTT
many	TRBD1	TRBV20-1	TRBJ1-1	CSARDRGANTEAFF	TGCAGTGCTCGGGACAGGGGTGCGAACACTGAAGCTTTCTTT
many	TRBD1	TRBV6-1	TRBJ2-1	CASSRGTAYNEQFF	TGTGCCAGCAGTCGTGGGACAGCCTACAATGAGCAGTTCTTC
-	-	TRBV7-9	TRBJ2-1	CASSLINGNEQFF	TGTGCCAGCAGCTTAATTAACGGCAATGAGCAGTTCTTC
-	-	TRBV19	TRBJ1-4	CASSIGGLQNEKLFF	TGTGCCAGTAGTATAGGGGGACTTCAAAACGAAAAACTGTTTTTT
many	-	TRBV12-3/TRBV12-4	TRBJ1-2	CASSETAYYGYTF	TGTGCCAGCAGTGAGACGGCCTACTATGGCTACACCTTC
-	-	TRBV6-1	TRBJ2-3	CASRDQGRGGEIADTQYF	TGTGCCAGCAGAGATCAGGGACGGGGCGGCGAGATAGCAGATACGCAGTATTTT
many	-	TRBV7-2	TRBJ1-1	CASSLVLNTEAFF	TGTGCCAGCAGCTTAGTCCTGAACACTGAAGCTTTCTTT
few	-	TRBV5-4	TRBJ2-1	CASSPPGTGANEQFF	TGTGCCAGCAGCCCACCCGGGACGGGCGCAAATGAGCAGTTCTTC
-	-	TRBV20-1	TRBJ1-5	CSASTERENQPQHF	TGCAGTGCTAGCACTGAACGAGAGAATCAGCCCCAGCATTTT
few	TRBD2	TRBV11-2	TRBJ2-3	CASSSSLAGGYGTQYF	TGTGCCAGCAGCTCATCCCTAGCGGGGGGATATGGTACGCAGTATTTT
many	-	TRBV18	TRBJ2-5	CASSLVLQETQYF	TGTGCCAGCTCACTAGTACTCCAAGAGACCCAGTACTTC
-	TRBD2	TRBV13	TRBJ2-7	CASSQRGSGTYEQYF	TGTGCCAGCAGCCAGAGGGGTAGCGGGACATACGAGCAGTACTTC
few	-	TRBV7-2	TRBJ1-1	CASSLEWGRDTEAFF	TGTGCCAGCAGCTTAGAGTGGGGGCGCGATACTGAAGCTTTCTTT
many	TRBD1	TRBV15	TRBJ2-3	CATSRDIATGVRTDTQYF	TGTGCCACCAGCAGAGATATCGCGACAGGGGTTCGCACAGATACGCAGTATTTT
many	-	TRBV20-1	TRBJ1-1	CSAVRGMNTEAFF	TGCAGTGCCGTCCGGGGAATGAACACTGAAGCTTTCTTT
many	-	TRBV20-1	TRBJ2-7	CSASHRRSYEQYF	TGCAGTGCTAGTCATCGGCGTTCCTACGAGCAGTACTTC
many	-	TRBV27	TRBJ2-7	CASSFGRQTYEQYF	TGTGCCAGCAGTTTTGGGCGCCAGACCTACGAGCAGTACTTC
-	TRBD1	TRBV12-3/TRBV12-4	TRBJ2-2	CASSPSGTGHTGELFF	TGTGCCAGCAGTCCTTCCGGGACAGGGCACACCGGGGAGCTGTTTTTT
-	-	TRBV10-3	TRBJ1-4	CAISGATNENLFF	TGTGCCATCAGCGGAGCAACTAATGAAAATCTGTTTTTT
many	-	TRBV12-3/TRBV12-4	TRBJ1-5	CASSRTSNQPQHF	TGTGCCAGCAGCCGAACAAGCAATCAGCCCCAGCATTTT
many	TRBD1	TRBV20-1	TRBJ1-2	CSARATGAYGYTF	TGCAGTGCTAGGGCGACAGGGGCCTATGGCTACACCTTC
many	TRBD1	TRBV10-3	TRBJ2-5	CAISARGQTETQYF	TGTGCCATCAGTGCCAGGGGGCAAACAGAGACCCAGTACTTC
many	-	TRBV28	TRBJ2-1	CASSPRQGTYNEQFF	TGTGCCAGCAGCCCCAGGCAGGGGACCTACAATGAGCAGTTCTTC
many	TRBD2	TRBV7-2	TRBJ2-7	CASSRDYVYEQYF	TGTGCCAGCAGCCGGGACTACGTCTACGAGCAGTACTTC
many	-	TRBV7-2	TRBJ2-2	CASNGRGPNTGELFF	TGTGCCAGCAACGGGCGGGGCCCGAACACCGGGGAGCTGTTTTTT
many	TRBD2	TRBV2	TRBJ2-5	CASKLLAGVAETQYF	TGTGCCAGCAAACTACTAGCGGGAGTTGCAGAGACCCAGTACTTC
few	-	TRBV4-1	TRBJ2-1	CASSLQTSSNEQFF	TGCGCCAGCAGCCTCCAAACCTCTTCCAATGAGCAGTTCTTC
many	TRBD1	TRBV7-9	TRBJ2-1	CASTEDRASYNEQFF	TGTGCCAGCACCGAAGACAGGGCGTCCTACAATGAGCAGTTCTTC
many	TRBD2	TRBV15	TRBJ2-1	CATSRLGLAGANNEQFF	TGTGCCACCAGCAGACTGGGACTAGCGGGAGCCAACAATGAGCAGTTCTTC
many	TRBD1	TRBV7-9	TRBJ2-1	CASSAGQVYEQFF	TGTGCCAGCAGCGCGGGACAGGTATATGAGCAGTTCTTC
many	-	TRBV4-1	TRBJ1-2	CASSQAEYYGYTF	TGCGCCAGCAGCCAGGCCGAATACTATGGCTACACCTTC
many	-	TRBV2	TRBJ2-7	CASSEAPNTGQYF	TGTGCCAGCAGTGAAGCTCCGAACACAGGGCAGTACTTC
-	-	TRBV18	TRBJ2-7	CASSGGAVVGPYEQYF	TGTGCCAGCTCCGGTGGGGCGGTAGTGGGCCCCTACGAGCAGTACTTC
-	TRBD2	TRBV20-1	TRBJ2-5	CSDTGTSTFQETQHF	TGCAGTGACACCGGGACTAGCACCTTCCAAGAGACCCAGCACTTC
many	-	TRBV3-1	TRBJ2-7	CASSRKGGLHEQYF	TGTGCCAGCAGCCGCAAAGGAGGATTGCACGAGCAGTACTTC
many	-	TRBV7-9	TRBJ1-4	CASSLIREKLFF	TGTGCCAGCAGCTTAATACGTGAAAAACTGTTTTTT
many	-	TRBV5-1	TRBJ1-6	CASRGPRSWTQGNSPLHF	TGCGCCAGCAGGGGACCGAGGTCCTGGACACAAGGCAATTCACCCCTCCACTTT
many	-	TRBV2	TRBJ1-1	CASSEQENTEAFF	TGTGCCAGCAGTGAACAGGAAAACACTGAAGCTTTCTTT
many	-	TRBV18	TRBJ1-2	CASSPSEGGRGYTF	TGTGCCAGCTCACCATCGGAAGGGGGTCGGGGCTACACCTTC
many	-	TRBV7-9	TRBJ1-4	CASSPEAVATNEKLFF	TGTGCCAGCAGCCCCGAGGCCGTTGCAACTAATGAAAAACTGTTTTTT
-	-	TRBV20-1	TRBJ2-5	CSARGVDRKETQYF	TGCAGTGCTAGAGGAGTTGACCGCAAAGAGACCCAGTACTTC
many	-	TRBV15	TRBJ2-3	CATSTDGGPDTQYF	TGTGCCACCAGCACCGATGGTGGGCCAGATACGCAGTATTTT